This T cell receptor beta chain came from a study of blood T cell repertoires in COVID-19. The method was immunoSEQ multiplex PCR; TCRdb's version includes in-frame clones alone and lacks a portion of them. The data show just over 150,000 clones, around 89% seen once. Participants were placed into cohorts based on the clinical history they reported. Cohort 3 recovered donors had two negative PCRs, clearance, or symptom resolution. Germline CDR1 and CDR2: LGHDT and YNNKEL (reference sequence). This CDR3 is built from 13 residues. Trimming removed 4 bases from V and 5 bases from J; junction bases left unmatched: 3. The table lists this clone with a few counts.

The chain uses TRBV3-1 (or the pseudogene TRBV3-2) and TRBJ1-2; TRBD1 agrees at 8 bases. Source material: PBMCs or T cells enriched from blood (not recorded which). This clonotype was obtained from a woman between 45 and 60 years old who had recovered from COVID-19. DNA for the CDR3: TGTGCCAGCAGCCTGGACAGGGAGTATGGCTACACCTTC. Protein: CASSLDREYGYTF.